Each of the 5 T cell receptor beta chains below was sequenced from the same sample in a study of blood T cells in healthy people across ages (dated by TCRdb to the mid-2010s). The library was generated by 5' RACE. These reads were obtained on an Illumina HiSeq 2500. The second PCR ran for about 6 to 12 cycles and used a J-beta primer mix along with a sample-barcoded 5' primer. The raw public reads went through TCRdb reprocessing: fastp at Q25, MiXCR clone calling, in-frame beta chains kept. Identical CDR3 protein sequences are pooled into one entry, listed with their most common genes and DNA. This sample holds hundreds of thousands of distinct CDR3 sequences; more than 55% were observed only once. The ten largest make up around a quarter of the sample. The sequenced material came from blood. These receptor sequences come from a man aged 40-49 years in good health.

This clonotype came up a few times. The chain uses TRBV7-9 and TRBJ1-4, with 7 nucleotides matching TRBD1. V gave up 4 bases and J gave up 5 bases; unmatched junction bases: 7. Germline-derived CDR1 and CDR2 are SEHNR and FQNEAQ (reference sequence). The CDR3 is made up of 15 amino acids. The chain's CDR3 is CASSSGDSPNEKLFF. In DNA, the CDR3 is TGTGCCAGCAGCTCAGGGGACAGCCCCAATGAAAAACTGTTTTTT.

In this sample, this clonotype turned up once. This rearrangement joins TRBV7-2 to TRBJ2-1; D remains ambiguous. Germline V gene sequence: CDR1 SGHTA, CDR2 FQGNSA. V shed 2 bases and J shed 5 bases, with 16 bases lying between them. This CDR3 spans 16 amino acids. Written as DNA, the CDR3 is TGTGCCAGCAGCTTATCTTCCGGAGCCGGAGACAATGAGCAGTTCTTC. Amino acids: CASSLSSGAGDNEQFF.

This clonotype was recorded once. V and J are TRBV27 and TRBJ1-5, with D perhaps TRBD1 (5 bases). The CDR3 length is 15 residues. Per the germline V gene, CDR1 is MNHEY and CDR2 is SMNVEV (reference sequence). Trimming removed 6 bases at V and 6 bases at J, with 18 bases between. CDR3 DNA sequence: TGTGCCAGCAGACCGTCGTCGGGGCTCGGTCAGCCCCAGCATTTT. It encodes CASRPSSGLGQPQHF.

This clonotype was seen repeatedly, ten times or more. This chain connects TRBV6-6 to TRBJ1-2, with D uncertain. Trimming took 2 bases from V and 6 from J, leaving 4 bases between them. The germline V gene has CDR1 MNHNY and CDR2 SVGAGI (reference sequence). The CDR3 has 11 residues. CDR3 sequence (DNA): TGTGCCAGCAGTTACGGGGATGGCTACACCTTC. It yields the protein CASSYGDGYTF.

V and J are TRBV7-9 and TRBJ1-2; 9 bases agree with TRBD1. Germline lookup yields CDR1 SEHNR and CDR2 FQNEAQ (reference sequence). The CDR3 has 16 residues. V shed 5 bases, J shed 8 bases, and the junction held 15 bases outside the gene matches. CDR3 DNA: TGTGCCAGCAGCCTAGGTAGTGCCAGGGACAGGGAAGGCTACACCTTC. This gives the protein CASSLGSARDREGYTF.